Following are 25 T cell receptor beta chains from one sample sequenced in a study of cytomegalovirus exposure and HLA in healthy donors (dated by TCRdb to 2015 to 2018). Receptors were amplified or captured by the immunoSEQ multiplex PCR assay. For the multiplex PCR, a mixture combining 60 forward primers for TCR Vbeta segments and 13 reverse primers for TCR Jbeta segments was used. This is the immuneACCESS table as TCRdb keeps it, with only in-frame sequences that have V and J called. A part of the clones is gone; compared with another copy, unresolved V genes explain less than half, and the rest is unexplained. The sample contains approximately 170,000 clones, around 77% of them found a single time. The ten largest clones capture 2.5% to 3.5% of the sample. Sequencing used PBMCs. Every receptor here comes from a female donor in good health and CMV-seronegative.

This chain links TRBV18 with TRBJ2-3; perhaps TRBD1 as D (6 bases). CDR1 KGHSH and CDR2 LQKENI come from the germline V gene. The CDR3 runs to 15 residues. V gave up 2 bases and J gave up 1 base, with 10 bases separating them. This CDR3 is CASSPGTLRTDTQYF. The CDR3 DNA reads TGTGCCAGCTCACCAGGGACACTCCGCACAGATACGCAGTATTTT.

This clone was observed a few times. The chain uses TRBV7-9 and TRBJ2-1; 7 bases match TRBD2. The CDR3 totals 15 residues. Germline lookup yields CDR1 SEHNR and CDR2 FQNEAQ (reference sequence). J lost 4 bases, V lost 5 bases, and 8 bases had no gene match. Here the CDR3 DNA reads TGTGCCAGCAGCCAGCGGGACGGTAAATACAATGAGCAGTTCTTC. Translation gives CASSQRDGKYNEQFF.

The chain carries TRBV19 and TRBJ1-1; TRBD1 aligns across 7 bases. The CDR3 totals 13 residues. The V and J ends lost 0 bases and 10 bases, in that order; junction bases with no gene match: 5. CDR1 is LNHDA and CDR2 is SQIVND in the germline V gene (reference sequence). Here the CDR3 reads CASSIDKEGAAFF. The CDR3 DNA follows: TGTGCCAGTAGTATAGATAAGGAGGGGGCAGCTTTCTTT.

This clone turned up a few times. The chain is built from TRBV6-5 and TRBJ2-1; perhaps TRBD2 as D (5 bases). The germline gives CDR1 MNHEY, CDR2 SVGAGI. Trimming took 7 bases from V and 0 from J, leaving 13 bases between them. The CDR3 totals 15 residues. The CDR3 DNA sequence: TGTGCCAGCACCCCCGGGGTGAGCTCCTACAATGAGCAGTTCTTC. Translated, it gives CASTPGVSSYNEQFF.

The chain recombines TRBV28 with TRBJ1-1; 11 bases are shared with TRBD1. Germline assignment: CDR1 MDHEN and CDR2 SYDVKM. J gave up 3 bases and V 5 bases, and 8 bases lay outside the gene matches. The CDR3 sequence is 16 residues long. The CDR3 DNA reads TGTGCCAGCAGTCCGCCCGGACAGGGGGCGTACACTGAAGCTTTCTTT. It codes for CASSPPGQGAYTEAFF.

The CDR3 nucleotides read TGTGCCAGCTTTGGGACCGGGAGGAAGGGCTACGAGCAGTACTTC. As protein: CASFGTGRKGYEQYF. V gene TRBV27 combines with J gene TRBJ2-5, with 7 bases that match TRBD2. The J call is doubtful: the DNA matches TRBJ2-7 better. The CDR3 consists of 15 residues. Per the germline V gene, CDR1 is MNHEY and CDR2 is SMNVEV (reference sequence).

This chain connects TRBV28 to TRBJ2-3; 11 nucleotides line up with TRBD2. V lost 3 bases and J lost 3; bases outside the gene matches: 5. The CDR3 length is 16 residues. Per the germline V gene, CDR1 is MDHEN and CDR2 is SYDVKM. CDR3 loop: CASSFLTSGVTDTQYF. The CDR3 DNA follows: TGTGCCAGCAGTTTTCTGACTAGCGGGGTAACAGATACGCAGTATTTT.

The chain combines TRBV5-1 with TRBJ1-6; tentative D call: TRBD1 (5 bases). V was shortened by 0 bases and J by 9 bases, with 10 bases between the two germline ends. Germline V lookup: CDR1 SGHRS, CDR2 YFSETQ. This CDR3 spans 14 amino acids. CDR3 bases: TGCGCCAGCAGCTTGGACGGGCAGGGTTCACCCCTCCACTTT. This encodes CASSLDGQGSPLHF.

The chain uses TRBV27 and TRBJ2-2, with 8 bases matching TRBD1. The CDR3 covers 14 residues. Trimming at V came to 6 bases and at J to 7 bases, leaving 7 bases not matched to a gene. Germline loops: CDR1 MNHEY, CDR2 SMNVEV (reference sequence). This CDR3 is CASSPGQGIGELFF. CDR3 coding DNA: TGTGCCAGCAGCCCAGGACAGGGAATCGGGGAGCTGTTTTTT.

The chain links TRBV9 to TRBJ2-3; 14 nucleotides line up with TRBD2. With 1 base clipped from V and 3 bases from J, the junction kept 4 bases outside the gene matches. CDR3 size: 17 residues. Germline V gene sequence: CDR1 SGDLS, CDR2 YYNGEE. The CDR3 protein is CASSVLGLAGETDTQYF. CDR3 in DNA: TGTGCCAGCAGCGTACTGGGACTAGCGGGAGAGACAGATACGCAGTATTTT. Looking up the rest from reference TRBV9 and TRBJ2-3 gives the full variable domain: DSGVTQTPKHLITATGQRVTLRCSPRSGDLSVYWYQQSLDQGLQFLIQYYNGEERAKGNILERFSAQQFPDLHSELNLSSLELGDSALYFCASSVLGLAGETDTQYFGPGTRLTVL.

The V call is TRBV28, the J call TRBJ1-1; 11 positions match TRBD1. Germline V gene lookup returns CDR1 MDHEN and CDR2 SYDVKM. V shed 3 bases and J 1 base; nucleotides not matched to a gene: 4. The CDR3 contains 16 residues. CDR3 sequence: CASSFRTGGKNTEAFF. CDR3 DNA sequence: TGTGCCAGCAGTTTTCGGACAGGGGGCAAGAACACTGAAGCTTTCTTT.

This clone was found a few times. The chain joins TRBV6-1 to TRBJ1-2; 7 bases map to TRBD1. Trimming removed 6 bases from V and 5 bases from J; junction bases left unmatched: 3. The CDR3 runs to 12 residues. Germline values: CDR1 MNHNS, CDR2 SASEGT. CDR3 DNA sequence: TGTGCCAGCAGGGGGACAGCTTATGGCTACACCTTC. Protein product: CASRGTAYGYTF.

The chain links TRBV30 to TRBJ1-5; D perhaps matches TRBD1 (6 bases). Trimming stripped 0 bases from V and 0 bases from J, with 15 bases between. CDR3 size: 17 residues. Germline V gene sequence: CDR1 GTSNPN, CDR2 SVGIG (reference sequence). CDR3 DNA: TGTGCCTGGAGTGTATTCCTCCTACAGGGTAGCAATCAGCCCCAGCATTTT. The encoded protein is CAWSVFLLQGSNQPQHF.

The chain has TRBV10-3 and TRBJ1-5; TRBD1 matches 7 bases. Losses at the gene ends were 3 bases for V and 6 bases for J; bases not matched to a gene: 5. This CDR3 is built from 14 residues. The germline CDR1 and CDR2 sequences are ENHRY and SYGVKD. The CDR3 coding sequence is TGTGCCATCAGTGATGACAGGGAGGTTCAGCCCCAGCATTTT. Protein sequence: CAISDDREVQPQHF.

The rearrangement links TRBV19 to TRBJ2-3; a weak D match, TRBD2 (6 bases). The CDR3 totals 15 residues. The V gene's germline CDR1 is LNHDA and CDR2 SQIVND (reference sequence). The V end lost 10 bases, the J end lost 0 bases, and 17 bases lay between the germline ends. This CDR3 is CATMPGDSSTDTQYF. For the CDR3, the DNA is TGTGCCACCATGCCCGGGGACTCGAGCACAGATACGCAGTATTTT.

The V and J genes are TRBV19 and TRBJ1-5; 10 positions match TRBD1. The CDR3 spans 16 residues. The J segment lost 2 bases and the V segment lost 0 bases, leaving 1 base of the junction unmatched. The V gene's germline CDR1 is LNHDA and CDR2 SQIVND (reference sequence). As DNA, the CDR3 is TGTGCCAGTAGTATAGATGGGACAGGGGGCAATCAGCCCCAGCATTTT. Its protein is CASSIDGTGGNQPQHF.

The rearrangement links TRBV19 to TRBJ1-1; no clear D gene. Germline V gene lookup returns CDR1 LNHDA and CDR2 SQIVND (reference sequence). Between the trimmed V and J ends, which lost 11 bases and 3 bases, there was a span of 16 bases. The CDR3 loop spans 13 amino acids. The CDR3 reads CAVNADLDTEAFF. The CDR3 DNA reads TGTGCCGTCAACGCGGATTTGGACACTGAAGCTTTCTTT.

This clone was seen only a few times. This chain links TRBV6-5 with TRBJ2-7; D is ambiguous. The CDR3 sequence is 13 residues long. The V gene lost 2 bases and the J gene lost 3 bases, with 8 bases spanning the gap. Germline CDR1 reads MNHEY; CDR2 reads SVGAGI. Here the CDR3 DNA reads TGTGCCAGCAGTTACGCTCAGAACTACGAGCAGTACTTC. Translating gives CASSYAQNYEQYF.

The chain combines TRBV7-9 with TRBJ2-1; 12 bases align to TRBD2. The CDR3 loop spans 12 amino acids. Per germline, CDR1 SEHNR and CDR2 FQNEAQ (reference sequence). V shed 1 base, J shed 16 bases, and the junction held 2 bases outside the gene matches. The CDR3 DNA is TGTGCCAGCAGCTTAGGACTAGCGGGGGAATTCTTC. Translation: CASSLGLAGEFF.

This clone was detected a few times. The chain carries TRBV15 and TRBJ2-7; TRBD1 matches at 9 bases. The junction had 4 bases not matched to a gene; V was cut back by 8 bases and J by 2 bases. Germline V gene lookup returns CDR1 LNHNV and CDR2 YYDKDF (reference sequence). This CDR3 comprises 13 residues. The CDR3 reads CATGQGTTYEQYF. As DNA, the CDR3 is TGTGCCACCGGACAGGGGACGACCTACGAGCAGTACTTC. The complete variable domain, with remaining parts taken from reference TRBV15 and TRBJ2-7, reads DAMVIQNPRYQVTQFGKPVTLSCSQTLNHNVMYWYQQKSSQAPKLLFHYYDKDFNNEADTPDNFQSRRPNTSFCFLDIRSPGLGDTAMYLCATGQGTTYEQYFGPGTRLTVT.

The chain joins TRBV19 to TRBJ2-6; D is perhaps TRBD1 (5 bases). The length of the CDR3 is 16 residues. Germline-derived CDR1 and CDR2 are LNHDA and SQIVND (reference sequence). Trimming removed 8 bases from V and 0 bases from J, with 14 bases in between. The CDR3 bases are TGTGCCAGTTTAACAGGTCAGAGCTCTGGGGCCAACGTCCTGACTTTC. The encoded protein is CASLTGQSSGANVLTF.

The V call is TRBV7-3, the J call TRBJ1-2; D is ambiguous. Germline V gene lookup returns CDR1 SGHTA and CDR2 FQGTGA. The CDR3 loop spans 13 amino acids. V was trimmed by 2 bases and J by 0 bases, leaving 4 bases between them. The CDR3 nucleotides are TGTGCCAGCAGCTTAGCGCCTAACTATGGCTACACCTTC. This sequence encodes CASSLAPNYGYTF.

Here the CDR3 DNA reads TGTGCCAGCAGTTTGGGGCGGACAGTCAAAAGCTCCTACGAGCAGTACTTC. It yields the protein CASSLGRTVKSSYEQYF. The chain recombines TRBV11-1 with TRBJ2-7, with a tentative D call TRBD1 (6 bases). Per germline, CDR1 SGHAT and CDR2 FQDESV (reference sequence). The V gene lost 6 bases and the J gene lost 0 bases, with 21 bases spanning the gap. The CDR3 totals 17 residues.

The rearrangement uses TRBV30 and TRBJ1-1; 9 nucleotides agree with TRBD1. The CDR3 extends over 12 amino acids. Germline lookup yields CDR1 GTSNPN and CDR2 SVGIG (reference sequence). V dropped 5 bases and J dropped 6; count of bases not matched to a gene: 4. The CDR3 loop reads CAWGTGSPEAFF. The CDR3 DNA sequence: TGTGCCTGGGGGACAGGGTCCCCTGAAGCTTTCTTT.

The rearrangement links TRBV2 to TRBJ1-5; the match to TRBD1 covers 9 bases. The V gene end was trimmed by 10 bases and the J gene end by 5 bases; junction bases not matched to a gene: 6. The CDR3 is 13 residues long. Per the germline V gene, CDR1 is SNHLY and CDR2 is FYNNEI. The chain's CDR3 is CANSRDRDQPQHF. The CDR3 DNA follows: TGTGCCAACAGCCGGGACAGGGATCAGCCCCAGCATTTT.